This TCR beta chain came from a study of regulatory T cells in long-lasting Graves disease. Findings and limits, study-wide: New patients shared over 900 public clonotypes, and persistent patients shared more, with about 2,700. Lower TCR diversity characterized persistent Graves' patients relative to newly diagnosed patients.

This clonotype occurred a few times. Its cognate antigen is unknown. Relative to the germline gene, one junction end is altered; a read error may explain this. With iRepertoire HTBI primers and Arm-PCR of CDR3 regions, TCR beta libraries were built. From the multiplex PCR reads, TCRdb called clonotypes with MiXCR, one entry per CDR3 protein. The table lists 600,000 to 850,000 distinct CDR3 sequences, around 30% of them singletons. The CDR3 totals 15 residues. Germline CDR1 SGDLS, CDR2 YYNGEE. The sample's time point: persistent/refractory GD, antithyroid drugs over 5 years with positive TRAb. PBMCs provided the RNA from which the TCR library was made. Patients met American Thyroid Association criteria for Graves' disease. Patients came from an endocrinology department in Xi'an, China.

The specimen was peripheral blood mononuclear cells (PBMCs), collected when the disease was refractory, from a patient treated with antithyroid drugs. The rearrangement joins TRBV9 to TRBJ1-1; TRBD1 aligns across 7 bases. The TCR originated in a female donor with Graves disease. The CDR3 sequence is CAGSGRQGRSTEAFF. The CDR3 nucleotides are TGTGCCGGCAGCGGACGACAGGGCCGTAGCACTGAAGCTTTCTTT.